Below are 7 T cell receptor beta chains sequenced from a single sample in a study of blood T cell repertoires in COVID-19. Only in-frame clones appear in the TCRdb table, and some are missing; sequencing was by immunoSEQ multiplex PCR. Among roughly 50,000 clones listed, 80% to 85% were seen once. The specimen was peripheral blood. Every receptor here comes from a man aged 65 to 85 with acute or convalescent COVID-19.

The chain carries TRBV30 and TRBJ1-2, with D maybe TRBD1 (5 bases). The CDR3 is 14 residues long. V lost 2 bases and J lost 8, with 18 bases in between. The germline V gene encodes CDR1 GTSNPN and CDR2 SVGIG (reference sequence). CDR3 nucleotide sequence: TGTGCCTGGAGTCTAATCAGGGATCGGGAGGGCTACACCTTC. Its translation is CAWSLIRDREGYTF.

The chain uses TRBV7-3 and TRBJ2-1, with 9 bases identical to TRBD2. The V and J ends lost 0 bases and 10 bases, in that order; junction bases with no gene match: 10. Germline assignment: CDR1 SGHTA and CDR2 FQGTGA. The CDR3 has 16 amino acids. In nucleotides, the CDR3 is TGTGCCAGCAGCTTAACGTCGGCTAGCGGGAAAGGAGAGCAGTTCTTC. Protein: CASSLTSASGKGEQFF.

The chain employs TRBV18 and TRBJ2-7, with a tentative D call TRBD1 (5 bases). V was cut by 3 bases and J by 3 bases, with 6 bases left in between. Germline V gives CDR1 KGHSH, CDR2 LQKENI. The CDR3 contains 12 residues. The CDR3 coding sequence is TGTGCCAGCTCACCGGGGCGCTACGAGCAGTACTTC. Its protein product is CASSPGRYEQYF.

The chain uses TRBV5-4 and TRBJ1-3; D is uncertain. Per the germline V gene, CDR1 is SGHNT and CDR2 is YYREEE (reference sequence). Trimming removed 4 bases from V and 0 bases from J, with 11 bases in between. The CDR3 runs 15 residues. The CDR3 is CASSLGGDSGNTIYF. The CDR3 DNA sequence: TGTGCCAGCAGCCTCGGTGGAGACTCTGGAAACACCATATATTTT.

The V call is TRBV27, the J call TRBJ2-3; 8 nucleotides agree with TRBD1. There are 13 residues in the CDR3. J lost 3 bases, V lost 7 bases, and 3 bases had no gene match. Germline V gene sequence: CDR1 MNHEY, CDR2 SMNVEV (reference sequence). This CDR3 is CASTTGGTDTQYF. The CDR3 DNA reads TGTGCCAGCACAACAGGGGGTACAGATACGCAGTATTTT.

J is TRBJ2-5 and V is TRBV19, with a tentative D call TRBD1 (6 bases). The V gene lost 6 bases and the J gene lost 5 bases, with 16 bases spanning the gap. Germline loops: CDR1 LNHDA, CDR2 SQIVND (reference sequence). The CDR3 covers 14 residues. CDR3 in amino acids: CASRPTGGRETQYF. CDR3 coding DNA: TGTGCCAGTAGGCCGACAGGAGGTCGGGAGACCCAGTACTTC.

The J gene is TRBJ1-5, the V gene TRBV2; no reliable D call. V was cut by 4 bases and J by 7 bases, with 17 bases left in between. Germline V lookup: CDR1 SNHLY, CDR2 FYNNEI. CDR3 size: 15 residues. This chain's CDR3 is CASSASRSLRQPQHF. CDR3 DNA sequence: TGTGCCAGCAGTGCGTCGAGGTCCCTCCGCCAGCCCCAGCATTTT. Using reference TRBV2 and TRBJ1-5 for the parts outside the CDR3, the full variable domain is EPEVTQTPSHQVTQMGQEVILRCVPISNHLYFYWYRQILGQKVEFLVSFYNNEISEKSEIFDDQFSVERPDGSNFTLKIRSTKLEDSAMYFCASSASRSLRQPQHFGDGTRLSIL.